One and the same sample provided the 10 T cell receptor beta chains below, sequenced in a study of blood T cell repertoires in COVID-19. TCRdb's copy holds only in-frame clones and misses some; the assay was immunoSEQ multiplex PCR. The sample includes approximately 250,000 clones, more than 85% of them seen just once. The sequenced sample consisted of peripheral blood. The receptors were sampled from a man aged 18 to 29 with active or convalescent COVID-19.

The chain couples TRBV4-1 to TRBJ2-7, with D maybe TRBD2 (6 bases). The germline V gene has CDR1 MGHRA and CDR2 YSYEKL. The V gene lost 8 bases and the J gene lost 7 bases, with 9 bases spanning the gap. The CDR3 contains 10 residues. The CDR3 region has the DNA TGCGCCAGCCCACGGGGGGAGCAGTACTTC. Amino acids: CASPRGEQYF.

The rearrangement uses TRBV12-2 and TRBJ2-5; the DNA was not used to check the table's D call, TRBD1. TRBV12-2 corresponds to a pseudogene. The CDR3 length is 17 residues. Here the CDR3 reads CASRLEDPRASIRTQYF. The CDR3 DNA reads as TGTGCAAGTCGCTTAGAGGACCCCAGGGCCTCTATTCGGACCCAGTACTTC.

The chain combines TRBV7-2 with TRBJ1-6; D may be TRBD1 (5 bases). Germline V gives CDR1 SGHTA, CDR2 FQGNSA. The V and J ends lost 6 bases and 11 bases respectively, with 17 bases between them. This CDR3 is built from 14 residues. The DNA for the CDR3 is TGTGCCAGCAGTCCCGGACGGGGGGATGCACCCCTCCACTTT. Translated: CASSPGRGDAPLHF.

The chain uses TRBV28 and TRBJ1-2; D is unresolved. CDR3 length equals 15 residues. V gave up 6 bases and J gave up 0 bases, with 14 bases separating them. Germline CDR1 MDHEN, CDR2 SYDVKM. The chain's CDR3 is CASRGGTLANYGYTF. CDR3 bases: TGTGCCAGCAGGGGAGGAACATTAGCTAACTATGGCTACACCTTC.

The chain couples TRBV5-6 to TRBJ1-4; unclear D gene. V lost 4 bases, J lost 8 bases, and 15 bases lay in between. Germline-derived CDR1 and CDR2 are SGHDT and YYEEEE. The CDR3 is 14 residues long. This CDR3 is CASSLDQPGEKLFF. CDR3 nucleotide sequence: TGTGCCAGCAGCCTGGACCAGCCGGGGGAAAAACTGTTTTTT.

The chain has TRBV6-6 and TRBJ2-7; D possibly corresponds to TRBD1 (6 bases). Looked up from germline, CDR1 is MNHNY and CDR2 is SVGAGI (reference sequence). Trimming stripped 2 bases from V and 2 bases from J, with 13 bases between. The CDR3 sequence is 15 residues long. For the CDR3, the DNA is TGTGCCAGCAGTTACCCGGACAGAGGAACCTACGAGCAGTACTTC. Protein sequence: CASSYPDRGTYEQYF.

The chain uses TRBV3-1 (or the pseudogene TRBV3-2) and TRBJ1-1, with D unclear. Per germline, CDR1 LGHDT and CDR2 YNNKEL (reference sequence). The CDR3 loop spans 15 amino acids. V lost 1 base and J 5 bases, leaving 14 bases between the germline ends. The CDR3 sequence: CASSQGAASGTEAFF. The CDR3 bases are TGTGCCAGCAGCCAAGGAGCGGCCAGCGGTACTGAAGCTTTCTTT.

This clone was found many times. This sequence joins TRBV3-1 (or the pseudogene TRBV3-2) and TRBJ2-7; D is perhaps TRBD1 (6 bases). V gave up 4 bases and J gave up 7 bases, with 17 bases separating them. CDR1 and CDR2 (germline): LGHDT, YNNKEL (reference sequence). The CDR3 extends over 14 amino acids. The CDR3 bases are TGTGCCAGCAGCCCGTCAACAGGGATCGAAGAGCAGTACTTC. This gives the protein CASSPSTGIEEQYF.

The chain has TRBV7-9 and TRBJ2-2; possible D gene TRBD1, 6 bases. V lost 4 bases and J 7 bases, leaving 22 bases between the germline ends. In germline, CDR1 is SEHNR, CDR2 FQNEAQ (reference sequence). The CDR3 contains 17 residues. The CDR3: CASSSGTLLRLGGELFF. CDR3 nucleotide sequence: TGTGCCAGCAGCTCCGGGACATTGTTGCGGCTTGGCGGGGAGCTGTTTTTT.

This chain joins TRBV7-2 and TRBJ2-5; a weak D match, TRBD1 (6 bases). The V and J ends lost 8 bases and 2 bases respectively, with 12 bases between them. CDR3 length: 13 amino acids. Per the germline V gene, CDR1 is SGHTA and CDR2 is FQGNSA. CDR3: CASCRGLQETQYF. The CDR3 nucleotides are TGTGCCAGCTGCAGGGGCCTACAAGAGACCCAGTACTTC.